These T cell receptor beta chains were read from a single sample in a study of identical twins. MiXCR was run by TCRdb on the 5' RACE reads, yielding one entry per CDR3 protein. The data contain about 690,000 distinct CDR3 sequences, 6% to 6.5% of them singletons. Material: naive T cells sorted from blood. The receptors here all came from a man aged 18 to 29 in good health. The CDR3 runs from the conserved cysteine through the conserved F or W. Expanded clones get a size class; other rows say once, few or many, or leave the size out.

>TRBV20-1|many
CSAGRDGQETQYF
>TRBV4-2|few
CASNPVGGNQPQHF
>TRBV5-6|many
CASSRVLNTEAFF
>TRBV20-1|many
CSASPLAGFGGEQYF
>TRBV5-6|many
CASSFSGTDTQYF
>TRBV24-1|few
CATSGLEGTSGTGEQFF
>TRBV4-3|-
CASSPRLSDEQYF
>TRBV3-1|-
CASSQRGLAGGPGEQYF
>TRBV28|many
CASSLLAYEQYF
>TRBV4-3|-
CASSQDNHPDTQYF
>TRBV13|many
CASSLPTSGFEQYF
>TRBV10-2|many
CASSEGLAGPPDTQYF
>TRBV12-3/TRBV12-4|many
CASSRTGLYNEQFF
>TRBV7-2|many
CASSPAGTGFEQYF
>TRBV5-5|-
CASSHPVGGIPYEQYF
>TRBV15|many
CATSSPGAHTGELFF
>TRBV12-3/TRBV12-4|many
CASSLSERGGTDTQYF
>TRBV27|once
CASRSRVHTEAFF
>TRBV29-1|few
CSGMAGEQYF
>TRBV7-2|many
CASRQNLAGVSDTQYF
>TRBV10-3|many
CAIKGSSGTKDTQYF
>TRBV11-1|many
CASTNPHSGTAKGNEQFF
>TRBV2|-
CASRVGGQGPRLVLHF
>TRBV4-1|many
CASSQVRGAGGADTQYF
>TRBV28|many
CASTGNPGGYTF
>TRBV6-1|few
CASSESRTEQYF
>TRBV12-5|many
CASGRTENTEAFF
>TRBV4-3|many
CASSPYTSGRHYEQYF
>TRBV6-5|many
CASSYSVVNEQFF
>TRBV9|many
CASSPRGTSYQETQYF
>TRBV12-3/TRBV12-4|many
CASSGPIQFF
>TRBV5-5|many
CASSLAPRKTDTQYF
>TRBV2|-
CASSQDANYGYTF
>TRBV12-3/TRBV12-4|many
CASSHMDSYNEQFF
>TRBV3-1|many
CASSQPSGTGELFF
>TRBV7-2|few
CASSLGAGVDPGELFF
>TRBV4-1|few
CASSQSFAGGGNEQFF
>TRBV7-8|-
CASSPLGPSYNEQFF
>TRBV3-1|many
CASSQDGGAREQYF
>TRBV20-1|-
CSAKGGASGSFETQYF
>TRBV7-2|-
CASSLWGLPASDEQYF